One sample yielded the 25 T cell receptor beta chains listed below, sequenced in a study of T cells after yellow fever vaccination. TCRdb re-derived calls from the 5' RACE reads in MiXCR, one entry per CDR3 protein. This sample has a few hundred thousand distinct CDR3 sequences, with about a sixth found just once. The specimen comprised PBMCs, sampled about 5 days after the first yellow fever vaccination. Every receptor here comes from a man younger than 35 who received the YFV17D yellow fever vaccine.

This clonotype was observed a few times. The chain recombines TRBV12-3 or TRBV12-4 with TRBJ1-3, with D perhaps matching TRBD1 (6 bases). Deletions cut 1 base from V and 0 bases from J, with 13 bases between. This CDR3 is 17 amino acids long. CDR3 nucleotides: TGTGCCAGCAGTTTAGGGCGGGGGACAAGCTCTGGAAACACCATATATTTT. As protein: CASSLGRGTSSGNTIYF.

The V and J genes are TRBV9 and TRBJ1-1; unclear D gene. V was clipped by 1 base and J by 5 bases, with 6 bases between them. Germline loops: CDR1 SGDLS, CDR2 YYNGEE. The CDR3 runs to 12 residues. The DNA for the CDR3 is TGTGCCAGCAGCGTACGGGGAACTGAAGCTTTCTTT. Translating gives CASSVRGTEAFF.

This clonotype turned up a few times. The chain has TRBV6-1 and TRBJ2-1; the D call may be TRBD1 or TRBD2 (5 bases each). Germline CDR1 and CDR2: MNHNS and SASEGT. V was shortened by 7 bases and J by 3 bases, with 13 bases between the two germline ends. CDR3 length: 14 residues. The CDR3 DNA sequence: TGTGCCAGCACCCGTGTGGGGGTCTACAATGAGCAGTTCTTC. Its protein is CASTRVGVYNEQFF.

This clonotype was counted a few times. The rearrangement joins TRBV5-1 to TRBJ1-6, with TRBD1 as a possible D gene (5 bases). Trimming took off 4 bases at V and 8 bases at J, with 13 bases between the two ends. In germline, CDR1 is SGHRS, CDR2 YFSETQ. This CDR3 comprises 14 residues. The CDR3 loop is CASSPRRGDSPLHF. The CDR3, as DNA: TGCGCCAGCAGCCCGCGACGAGGGGATTCACCCCTCCACTTT. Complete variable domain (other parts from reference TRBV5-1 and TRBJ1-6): KAGVTQTPRYLIKTRGQQVTLSCSPISGHRSVSWYQQTPGQGLQFLFEYFSETQRNKGNFPGRFSGRQFSNSRSEMNVSTLELGDSALYLCASSPRRGDSPLHFGNGTRLTVT.

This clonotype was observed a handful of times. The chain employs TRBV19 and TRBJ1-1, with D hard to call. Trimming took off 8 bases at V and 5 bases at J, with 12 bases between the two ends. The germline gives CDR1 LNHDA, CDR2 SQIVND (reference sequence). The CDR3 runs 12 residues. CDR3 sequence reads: CASWAADTEAFF. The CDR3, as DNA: TGTGCCAGTTGGGCGGCCGATACTGAAGCTTTCTTT.

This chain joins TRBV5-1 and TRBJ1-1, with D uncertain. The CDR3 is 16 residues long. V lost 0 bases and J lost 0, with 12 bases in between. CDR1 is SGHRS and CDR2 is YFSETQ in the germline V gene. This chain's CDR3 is CASSLGGSNVNTEAFF. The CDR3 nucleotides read TGCGCCAGCAGCTTGGGGGGTTCCAATGTGAACACTGAAGCTTTCTTT.

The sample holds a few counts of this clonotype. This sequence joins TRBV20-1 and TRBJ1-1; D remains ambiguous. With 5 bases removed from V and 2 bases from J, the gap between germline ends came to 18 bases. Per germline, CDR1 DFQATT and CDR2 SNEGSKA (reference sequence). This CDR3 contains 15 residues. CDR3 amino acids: CSAFYYGRVNTEAFF. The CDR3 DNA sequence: TGCAGTGCTTTTTACTACGGTAGGGTCAACACTGAAGCTTTCTTT.

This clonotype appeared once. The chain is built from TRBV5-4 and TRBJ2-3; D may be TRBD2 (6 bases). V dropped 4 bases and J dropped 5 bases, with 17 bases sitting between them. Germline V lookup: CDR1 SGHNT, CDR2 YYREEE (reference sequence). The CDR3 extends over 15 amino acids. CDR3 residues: CASSPIAVGVDTQYF. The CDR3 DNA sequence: TGTGCCAGCAGCCCAATAGCGGTCGGGGTAGATACGCAGTATTTT.

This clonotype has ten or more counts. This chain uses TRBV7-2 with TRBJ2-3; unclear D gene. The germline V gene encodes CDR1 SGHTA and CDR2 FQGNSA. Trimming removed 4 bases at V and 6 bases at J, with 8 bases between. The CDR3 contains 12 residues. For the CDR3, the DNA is TGTGCCAGCAGCTGGCTTAGGGATACGCAGTATTTT. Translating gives CASSWLRDTQYF. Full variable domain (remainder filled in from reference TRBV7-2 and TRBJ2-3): GAGVSQSPSNKVTEKGKDVELRCDPISGHTALYWYRQSLGQGLEFLIYFQGNSAPDKSGLPSDRFSAERTGGSVSTLTIQRTQQEDSAVYLCASSWLRDTQYFGPGTRLTVL.

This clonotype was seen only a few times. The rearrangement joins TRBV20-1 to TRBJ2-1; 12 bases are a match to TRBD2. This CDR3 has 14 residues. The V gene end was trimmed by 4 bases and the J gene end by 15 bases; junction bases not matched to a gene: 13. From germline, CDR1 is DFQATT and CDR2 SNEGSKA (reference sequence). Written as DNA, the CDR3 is TGCAGTGCTATCCGGACTAGCGGGGAACCCGGGGGGTTCTTC. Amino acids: CSAIRTSGEPGGFF.

DNA for the CDR3: TGTGCCAGCAGCTTAGAGTGGAATGAGCAGTTCTTC. It specifies CASSLEWNEQFF. This chain uses TRBV11-2 with TRBJ2-1, with D hard to call. The CDR3 runs 12 residues. V gave up 0 bases and J gave up 7 bases, with 4 bases separating them. Per germline, CDR1 SGHAT and CDR2 FQNNGV.

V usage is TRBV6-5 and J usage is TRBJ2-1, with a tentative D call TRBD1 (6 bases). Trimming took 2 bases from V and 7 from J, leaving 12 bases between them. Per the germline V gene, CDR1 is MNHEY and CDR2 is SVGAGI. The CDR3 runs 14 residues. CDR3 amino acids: CASSYPTGTNEQFF. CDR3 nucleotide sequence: TGTGCCAGCAGTTACCCGACCGGGACAAATGAGCAGTTCTTC.

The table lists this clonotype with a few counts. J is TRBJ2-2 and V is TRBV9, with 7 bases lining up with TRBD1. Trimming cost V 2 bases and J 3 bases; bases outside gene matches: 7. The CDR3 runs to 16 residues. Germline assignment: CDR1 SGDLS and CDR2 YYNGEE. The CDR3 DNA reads TGTGCCAGCAGCGTCTCCCCCACAGGGGACACCGGGGAGCTGTTTTTT. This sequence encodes CASSVSPTGDTGELFF.

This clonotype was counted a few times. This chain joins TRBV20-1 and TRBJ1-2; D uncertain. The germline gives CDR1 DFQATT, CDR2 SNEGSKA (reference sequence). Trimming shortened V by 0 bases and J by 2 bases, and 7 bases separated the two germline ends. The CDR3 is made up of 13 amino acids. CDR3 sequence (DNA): TGCAGTGCTAGAGATTCCGGAAACTATGGCTACACCTTC. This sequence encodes CSARDSGNYGYTF.

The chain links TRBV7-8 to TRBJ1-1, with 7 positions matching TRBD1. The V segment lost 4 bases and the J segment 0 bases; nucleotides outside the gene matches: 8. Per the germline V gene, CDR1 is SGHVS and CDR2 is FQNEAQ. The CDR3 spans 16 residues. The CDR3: CASSSPSTGLNTEAFF. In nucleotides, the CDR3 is TGTGCCAGCAGCTCCCCCTCGACAGGGCTGAACACTGAAGCTTTCTTT.

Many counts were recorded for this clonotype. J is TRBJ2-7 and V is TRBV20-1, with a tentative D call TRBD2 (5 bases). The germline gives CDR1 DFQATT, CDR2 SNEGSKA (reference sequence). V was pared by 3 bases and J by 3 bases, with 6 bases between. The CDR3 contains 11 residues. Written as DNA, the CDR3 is TGCAGTGCTAGCGGGAACTACGAGCAGTACTTC. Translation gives CSASGNYEQYF.

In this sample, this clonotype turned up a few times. As DNA, the CDR3 is TGCGCCAGCAGCTCGGGACTAGCGGGGGGCTGGGCAGATACGCAGTATTTT. Residues: CASSSGLAGGWADTQYF. The rearrangement links TRBV5-1 to TRBJ2-3; 15 bases fit TRBD2. The CDR3 consists of 17 residues. The ends lost 3 bases at V and 4 bases at J; junction bases unmatched: 6. The germline gives CDR1 SGHRS, CDR2 YFSETQ.

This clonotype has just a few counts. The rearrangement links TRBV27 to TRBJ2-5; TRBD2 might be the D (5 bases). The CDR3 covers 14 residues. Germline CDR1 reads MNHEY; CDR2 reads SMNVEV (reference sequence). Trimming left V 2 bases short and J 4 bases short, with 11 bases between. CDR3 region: CASSLAGNLETQYF. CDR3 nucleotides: TGTGCCAGCAGTTTAGCCGGGAACCTAGAGACCCAGTACTTC.

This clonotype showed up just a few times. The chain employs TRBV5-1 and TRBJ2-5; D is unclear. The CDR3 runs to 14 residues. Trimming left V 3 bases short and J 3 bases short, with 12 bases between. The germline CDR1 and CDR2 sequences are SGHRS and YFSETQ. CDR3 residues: CASSSPWAEETQYF. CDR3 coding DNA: TGCGCCAGCAGCTCCCCCTGGGCAGAAGAGACCCAGTACTTC.

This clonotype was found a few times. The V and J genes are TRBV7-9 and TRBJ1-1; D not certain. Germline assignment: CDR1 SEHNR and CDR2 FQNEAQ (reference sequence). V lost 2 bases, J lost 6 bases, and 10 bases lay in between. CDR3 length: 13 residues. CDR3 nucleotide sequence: TGTGCCAGCAGCTTATCGTCAGGCCCTGAAGCTTTCTTT. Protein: CASSLSSGPEAFF.

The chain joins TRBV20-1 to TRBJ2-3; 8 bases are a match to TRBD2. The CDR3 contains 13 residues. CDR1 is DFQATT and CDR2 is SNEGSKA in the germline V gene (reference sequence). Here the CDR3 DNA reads TGCAGCCTTAGCGGGGACAGCACAGATACGCAGTATTTT. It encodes CSLSGDSTDTQYF.

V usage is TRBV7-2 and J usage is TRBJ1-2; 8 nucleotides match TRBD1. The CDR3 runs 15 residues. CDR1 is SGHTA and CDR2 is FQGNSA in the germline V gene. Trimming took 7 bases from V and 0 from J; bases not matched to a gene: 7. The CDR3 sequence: CASTLGQGPNYGYTF. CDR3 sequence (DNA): TGTGCCAGCACCCTCGGACAGGGACCTAACTATGGCTACACCTTC.

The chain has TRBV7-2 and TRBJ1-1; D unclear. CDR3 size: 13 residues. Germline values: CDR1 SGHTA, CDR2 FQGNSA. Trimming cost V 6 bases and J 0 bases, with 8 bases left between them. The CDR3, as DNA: TGTGCCAGCAGGAGAAATATGAACACTGAAGCTTTCTTT. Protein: CASRRNMNTEAFF. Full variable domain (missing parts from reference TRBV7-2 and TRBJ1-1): GAGVSQSPSNKVTEKGKDVELRCDPISGHTALYWYRQSLGQGLEFLIYFQGNSAPDKSGLPSDRFSAERTGGSVSTLTIQRTQQEDSAVYLCASRRNMNTEAFFGQGTRLTVV.

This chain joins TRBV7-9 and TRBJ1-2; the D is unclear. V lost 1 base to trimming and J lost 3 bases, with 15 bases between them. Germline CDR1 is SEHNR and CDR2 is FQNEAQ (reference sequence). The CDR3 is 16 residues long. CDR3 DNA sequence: TGTGCCAGCAGCTTAGAGTACGGGTTGTCGTACTATGGCTACACCTTC. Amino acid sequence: CASSLEYGLSYYGYTF.

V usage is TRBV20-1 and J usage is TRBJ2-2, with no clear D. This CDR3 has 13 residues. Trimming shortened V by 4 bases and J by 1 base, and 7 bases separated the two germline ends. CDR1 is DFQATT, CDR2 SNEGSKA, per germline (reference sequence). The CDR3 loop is CSANTGNTGELFF. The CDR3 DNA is TGCAGTGCTAATACGGGGAACACCGGGGAGCTGTTTTTT.